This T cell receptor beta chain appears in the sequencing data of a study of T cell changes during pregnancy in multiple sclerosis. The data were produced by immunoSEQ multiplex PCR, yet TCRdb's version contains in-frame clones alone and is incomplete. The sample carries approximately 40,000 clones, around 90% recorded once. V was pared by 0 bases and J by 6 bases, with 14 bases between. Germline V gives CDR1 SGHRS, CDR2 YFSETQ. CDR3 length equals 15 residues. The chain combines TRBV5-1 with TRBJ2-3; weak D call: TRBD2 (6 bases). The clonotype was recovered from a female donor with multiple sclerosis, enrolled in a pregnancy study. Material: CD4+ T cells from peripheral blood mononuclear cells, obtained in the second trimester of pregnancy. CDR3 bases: TGCGCCAGCAGCTTGGCTCGCGGGGCCGAGGATACGCAGTATTTT. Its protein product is CASSLARGAEDTQYF.